The TCR beta chain under discussion was sequenced for a study of Ad26.COV2.S vaccination and SARS-CoV-2 variants. V was pared by 6 bases and J by 0 bases, with 2 bases of the junction left unmatched. The CDR3 consists of 13 residues. Germline CDR1 and CDR2: SGHNT and YYREEE (reference sequence). Profiled with immunoSEQ multiplex PCR; TCRdb holds only in-frame clones, not every one. The data contain roughly 500,000 clones, 89% of them singletons. Treatment reported: around 19 received Ad26.COV2.S at low or high dose, single or two shots; 5 received placebo; per-sample allocation not given. It was on day 63 after the first vaccine or placebo injection that samples were taken. Study conclusions and caveats: Non-spike TCR breadth showed similarity between vaccine and placebo recipients.

About this clone: Its antigen is unidentified.

The source was peripheral blood, collected in a trial of Ad26.COV2.S vaccine versus placebo. The TCR originated in a person between 18 and 65 years old who received the Ad26.COV2.S COVID-19 vaccine or a placebo. The chain links TRBV5-4 to TRBJ1-2; 7 bases are shared with TRBD1. CDR3 residues: CASTGQPNYGYTF. CDR3 in DNA: TGTGCCAGCACGGGACAGCCTAACTATGGCTACACCTTC.